The rows below give T cell receptor beta chains drawn from one sample of a study of T cell responses to AZD1222 COVID-19 vaccine. Generated by immunoSEQ multiplex PCR, the TCRdb table keeps only in-frame clones and is missing some. Here the sample spans fewer than 150,000 clones, 86% being singletons. Sample: peripheral blood, taken on day 0 of AZD1222 vaccination. These receptors were obtained from an adult in good health. The CDR3 runs from the conserved cysteine through the conserved F or W. The D gene is left open where the match is weak. Clone size, where shown, is once, few, many, or a class for clones that have expanded.

size	V	J	D	CDR3	DNA
NA	TRBV3-1/TRBV3-2	TRBJ1-2	TRBD1	CASNQGAGDGYTF	TGTGCCAGCAACCAGGGGGCCGGGGACGGCTACACCTTC
NA	TRBV20-1	TRBJ2-7	NA	CSASPSGTSYEQYF	TGCAGTGCTAGTCCGTCAGGGACCTCCTACGAGCAGTACTTC
NA	TRBV6-2/TRBV6-3	TRBJ2-4	NA	CASSGSNLAKNIQYF	TGTGCCAGCAGTGGGTCAAACCTAGCCAAAAACATTCAGTACTTC
NA	TRBV5-1	TRBJ2-7	NA	CASRTRHDSYEQYF	TGCGCCAGCAGAACGAGACATGACTCCTACGAGCAGTACTTC
NA	TRBV28	TRBJ1-5	NA	CASRGTAGFQPQHF	TGTGCCAGCAGAGGGACCGCCGGGTTTCAGCCCCAGCATTTT
NA	TRBV11-2	TRBJ1-4	NA	CASSLTGSEKLFF	TGTGCCAGCAGCTTAACGGGGTCGGAAAAACTGTTTTTT
NA	TRBV28	TRBJ1-2	TRBD1	CASYDRERNGYTF	TGTGCCAGCTACGACAGGGAGCGGAATGGCTACACCTTC
NA	TRBV29-1	TRBJ1-1	NA	CSVEKQTINTEAFF	TGCAGCGTTGAGAAGCAGACCATAAACACTGAAGCTTTCTTT
NA	TRBV28	TRBJ2-5	NA	CASSLGGGAKTQYF	TGTGCCAGCAGTTTAGGCGGAGGAGCAAAGACCCAGTACTTC
NA	TRBV7-9	TRBJ1-2	NA	CASSRGDGYTF	TGTGCCAGCAGCCGGGGGGACGGCTACACCTTC
once	TRBV9	TRBJ2-2	TRBD2	CASSPGGVNTGELFF	TGTGCCAGCAGCCCGGGAGGGGTGAACACCGGGGAGCTGTTTTTT
NA	TRBV5-1	TRBJ1-5	TRBD1	CASSLGTGVDQPQHF	TGCGCCAGCAGCTTGGGGACAGGGGTTGATCAGCCCCAGCATTTT
few	TRBV7-2	TRBJ1-2	NA	CASSVDGNGDGYTF	TGTGCCAGCAGCGTCGACGGAAATGGGGATGGCTACACCTTC
NA	TRBV30	TRBJ1-1	NA	CAYKAHLNTEAFF	TGTGCCTACAAAGCCCATTTGAACACTGAAGCTTTCTTT
NA	TRBV3-1/TRBV3-2	TRBJ1-5	NA	CASSQGSFNQPQHF	TGTGCCAGCAGCCAGGGGTCCTTCAATCAGCCCCAGCATTTT
once	TRBV7-2	TRBJ2-7	TRBD2	CASSLPGTSGRGEQYF	TGTGCCAGCAGCTTACCTGGGACTAGCGGGAGGGGCGAGCAGTACTTC
NA	TRBV19	TRBJ1-2	NA	CASSPRTGNYGYTF	TGTGCCAGTAGTCCGAGGACGGGAAACTATGGCTACACCTTC
NA	TRBV5-1	TRBJ2-4	NA	CASSEGGFAAKNIQYF	TGCGCCAGCAGCGAAGGGGGGTTCGCGGCCAAAAACATTCAGTACTTC
NA	TRBV7-8	TRBJ1-2	NA	CASSQAAQYGYTF	TGTGCCAGCAGCCAGGCCGCCCAATATGGCTACACCTTC
NA	TRBV6-5	TRBJ2-3	TRBD1	CASGRGPGTDTQYF	TGTGCCAGCGGCAGGGGGCCTGGCACAGATACGCAGTATTTT
NA	TRBV6-5	TRBJ2-1	NA	CASSRTGGEQFF	TGTGCCAGCAGTAGGACCGGGGGTGAGCAGTTCTTC
NA	TRBV2	TRBJ1-4	NA	CASSGGPVNEKLFF	TGTGCCAGCAGTGGCGGGCCGGTTAATGAAAAACTGTTTTTT
few	TRBV25-1	TRBJ1-2	TRBD1	CASSAWDRVGGYTF	TGTGCCAGCAGTGCTTGGGACAGGGTCGGTGGCTACACCTTC
NA	TRBV7-3	TRBJ2-1	TRBD2	CASSLLAGALGEQFF	TGTGCCAGCAGCTTACTAGCGGGTGCCCTTGGGGAGCAGTTCTTC
NA	TRBV5-4	TRBJ2-7	NA	CASSLEPGWNEQYF	TGTGCCAGCAGCCTTGAACCGGGGTGGAACGAGCAGTACTTC
NA	TRBV3-1/TRBV3-2	TRBJ1-2	NA	CASSQGQTYGYTF	TGTGCCAGCAGCCAGGGTCAGACCTATGGCTACACCTTC
NA	TRBV28	TRBJ1-2	NA	CASSSFGYGYTF	TGTGCCAGCAGTTCCTTCGGCTATGGCTACACCTTC
NA	TRBV13	TRBJ2-1	TRBD2	CASSLEAGGSRSYNEQFF	TGTGCCAGCAGCTTAGAAGCGGGGGGGTCACGGTCCTACAATGAGCAGTTCTTC
once	TRBV7-8	TRBJ1-3	TRBD1	CASSPGGGTRHLGNTIYF	TGTGCCAGCAGCCCAGGGGGAGGGACGCGGCATCTTGGAAACACCATATATTTT
NA	TRBV5-6	TRBJ2-7	NA	CASSLAGGYGYEQYF	TGTGCCAGCAGCTTGGCCGGGGGATATGGGTACGAGCAGTACTTC
once	TRBV28	TRBJ2-7	TRBD2	CATGGGGFSYEQYF	TGTGCCACCGGGGGGGGCGGGTTCTCCTACGAGCAGTACTTC
NA	TRBV19	TRBJ1-4	NA	CASSSSATNEKLFF	TGTGCCAGTAGTTCCAGTGCAACTAATGAAAAACTGTTTTTT
NA	TRBV10-3	TRBJ1-4	TRBD1	CAISESGTGGNEKLFF	TGTGCCATCAGTGAGTCCGGGACAGGGGGGAATGAAAAACTGTTTTTT
NA	TRBV4-3	TRBJ1-2	NA	CASSQDHQSTRFYYGYTF	TGCGCCAGCAGCCAAGACCACCAGAGTACCAGATTTTACTATGGCTACACCTTC
NA	TRBV11-3	TRBJ2-5	NA	CASSLTRGSETQYF	TGTGCCAGCAGCTTAACCAGGGGATCGGAGACCCAGTACTTC
NA	TRBV6-5	TRBJ1-2	TRBD1	CASRQGAGYGYTF	TGTGCCAGCAGGCAGGGGGCTGGCTATGGCTACACCTTC
few	TRBV12-3/TRBV12-4	TRBJ2-7	NA	CASSHSGTGEQYF	TGTGCCAGCAGTCACTCGGGGACGGGAGAGCAGTACTTC
NA	TRBV6-5	TRBJ1-2	NA	CASSSPGTLYGYTF	TGTGCCAGCAGTAGTCCAGGAACCCTCTATGGCTACACCTTC
once	TRBV10-3	TRBJ1-5	NA	CAISESAQAGGPQHF	TGTGCCATCAGTGAGTCTGCACAGGCGGGGGGTCCCCAGCATTTT
NA	TRBV3-1/TRBV3-2	TRBJ2-1	NA	CASSQKRLVNNEQFF	TGTGCCAGCAGCCAGAAACGCCTAGTCAACAATGAGCAGTTCTTC
NA	TRBV5-1	TRBJ2-2	NA	CASSLGSAGVSTGELFF	TGCGCCAGCAGCTTGGGATCCGCAGGCGTAAGCACCGGGGAGCTGTTTTTT
NA	TRBV7-8	TRBJ2-1	NA	CASSFQEYNEQFF	TGTGCCAGCAGCTTCCAGGAGTACAATGAGCAGTTCTTC
NA	TRBV28	TRBJ2-7	NA	CASSPMFRSEQYF	TGTGCCAGCAGCCCCATGTTTCGGTCCGAGCAGTACTTC
NA	TRBV11-2	TRBJ2-7	NA	CASSRSTYEQYF	TGTGCCAGCAGCCGCAGTACCTACGAGCAGTACTTC
NA	TRBV7-8	TRBJ2-2	TRBD2	CASSLVFPSGSGTGELFF	TGTGCCAGCAGCTTAGTGTTTCCTAGCGGGAGTGGCACCGGGGAGCTGTTTTTT